The clone carrying this TCR beta chain was seen more than once but under ten times. As yet, its antigen is unknown. It was autoimmune disease history or systemic immunosuppression that excluded patients. Germline assignment: CDR1 SGHTA and CDR2 FQGNSA. The CDR3 is 12 amino acids. V lost 4 bases to trimming and J lost 7 bases, with 10 bases between them. The sample belongs to a study of OX40 agonist ivuxolimab in advanced cancers. As for the study in general: With a range of roughly 20 to 80, age averaged about 58 years, and 65% to 85% were male.

Here immunoSEQ multiplex PCR was the method, and the copy in TCRdb shows in-frame clones only, minus some. The sample holds some 10,000 clones, approximately 78% seen once. General observations from the study: CD4+ and CD8+ blood T cells expanded clonally by week 6 at 0.1 to 3.0 mg/kg.

The TCR comes from an adult with an advanced solid tumor such as melanoma, head and neck, liver or kidney cancer. The chain is built from TRBV7-2 and TRBJ1-1; D is unclear. Material: CD4+ or CD8+ T cells sorted from blood, obtained in a trial of the OX40 agonist ivuxolimab. The CDR3 DNA reads TGTGCCAGCAGCTCATGGGAGAATGAAGCTTTCTTT. Translation: CASSSWENEAFF.